Each of the 9 T cell receptor beta chains below was sequenced from the same sample in a study of blood T cell repertoires in COVID-19. Some clones are missing from TCRdb's copy, which holds only in-frame ones; the method was immunoSEQ multiplex PCR. Of 65,000 to 100,000 clones in the sample, approximately 80% are singletons; the top ten hold 15% to 18%. Sequences were obtained from peripheral blood. The receptors were gathered from a woman older than 75 with acute or convalescent COVID-19.

The chain is built from TRBV9 and TRBJ1-2; TRBD1 matches at 9 bases. The germline gives CDR1 SGDLS, CDR2 YYNGEE. There are 14 residues in the CDR3. J lost 1 base, V lost 5 bases, and 3 bases had no gene match. Here the CDR3 reads CASSDRGYNYGYTF. Here the CDR3 DNA reads TGTGCCAGCAGTGACAGGGGGTATAACTATGGCTACACCTTC.

The rearrangement joins TRBV28 to TRBJ1-4, with TRBD1 identical over 7 bases. The CDR3 has 18 amino acids. The germline gives CDR1 MDHEN, CDR2 SYDVKM. The trim removed 3 bases at V and 0 bases at J, leaving 10 bases unmatched. CDR3 nucleotide sequence: TGTGCCAGCAGTTTCCCCCGGACAGGACTTGCAACTAATGAAAAACTGTTTTTT. Its translation: CASSFPRTGLATNEKLFF.

This chain connects TRBV20-1 to TRBJ1-3; possibly TRBD1 for D (6 bases). The CDR3 has 15 amino acids. CDR1 and CDR2 (germline): DFQATT, SNEGSKA (reference sequence). Trimming took 3 bases from V and 0 from J, leaving 12 bases between them. The CDR3 here is CSASGDIPSGNTIYF. The CDR3 nucleotides are TGCAGTGCTAGTGGGGACATCCCCTCTGGAAACACCATATATTTT.

The CDR3 here is CASSEWGQGNYGYTF. The CDR3 DNA reads as TGTGCCAGCAGTGAATGGGGACAGGGTAACTATGGCTACACCTTC. The rearrangement uses TRBV25-1 and TRBJ1-2; 9 nucleotides align to TRBD1. Per germline, CDR1 MGHDK and CDR2 SYGVNS. Germline trimming cut 1 base from V and 1 base from J; bases unmatched to any gene: 1. The CDR3 sequence is 15 residues long.

The V call is TRBV18, the J call TRBJ1-2, with 7 bases aligning to TRBD1. Germline loops: CDR1 KGHSH, CDR2 LQKENI. Losses at the gene ends were 1 base for V and 4 bases for J; bases not matched to a gene: 9. CDR3 length: 16 amino acids. The CDR3 is CASSPLYDRDAYGYTF. The CDR3 coding sequence is TGTGCCAGCTCACCACTTTACGACAGGGACGCCTATGGCTACACCTTC.

This clone has a handful of counts. The chain employs TRBV12-5 and TRBJ2-1, with 8 bases aligning to TRBD1. The CDR3 runs 17 residues. Germline V gene sequence: CDR1 LGHNT, CDR2 FRNRAP. Trimming at V came to 1 base and at J to 0 bases, leaving 5 bases not matched to a gene. The CDR3 nucleotides are TGTGCTAGTGGTTTGGCCAGGGGGCAGAGCTCCTACAATGAGCAGTTCTTC. It translates to CASGLARGQSSYNEQFF.

The chain uses TRBV7-2 and TRBJ2-7, with 7 bases that match TRBD1. Germline-derived CDR1 and CDR2 are SGHTA and FQGNSA. The CDR3 is 13 residues long. The trim removed 5 bases at V and 4 bases at J, leaving 5 bases unmatched. The CDR3 sequence: CASSGTGVYEQYF. The CDR3 nucleotides read TGTGCCAGCAGCGGAACAGGGGTTTACGAGCAGTACTTC.

The rearrangement joins TRBV9 to TRBJ2-1; perhaps TRBD2 as D (6 bases). Trimming pared 0 bases from V and 5 bases from J, leaving 12 bases between. The CDR3 is made up of 15 amino acids. Germline values: CDR1 SGDLS, CDR2 YYNGEE. CDR3 sequence reads: CASSVAGTYDNEQFF. The CDR3 nucleotides are TGTGCCAGCAGCGTAGCAGGGACTTACGACAATGAGCAGTTCTTC.

The V and J genes are TRBV6-5 and TRBJ1-4, with a weak D call TRBD1 (5 bases). Trimming took 6 bases from V and 5 from J, leaving 13 bases between them. The CDR3 extends over 14 amino acids. Germline CDR1 and CDR2: MNHEY and SVGAGI. In DNA form, the CDR3 reads TGTGCCAGCAGCCCCCCCTGGACAAATGAAAAACTGTTTTTT. Translated: CASSPPWTNEKLFF.